This TCR beta chain emerged from a study of monozygotic twins with inflammatory bowel disease. Whole-study results and caveats: Fewer shared clonotypes with others were found in IBD patients than in healthy twins, especially with disease activity.

The V gene's germline CDR1 is MGHDK and CDR2 SYGVNS. This CDR3 is 12 amino acids long. TCRdb reprocessed the 5' RACE reads, keeping one entry per CDR3 protein, no DNA. The listing records 350,000 to 500,000 distinct CDR3 sequences. Details on this clonotype: Its specificity is unknown.

V is TRBV25-1 and J is TRBJ1-1. The source material was blood. The sequence was obtained from a human donor with ulcerative colitis or Crohn's disease, or a healthy co-twin of an affected twin (not recorded which). The CDR3 region is CASSAVGTEAFF.